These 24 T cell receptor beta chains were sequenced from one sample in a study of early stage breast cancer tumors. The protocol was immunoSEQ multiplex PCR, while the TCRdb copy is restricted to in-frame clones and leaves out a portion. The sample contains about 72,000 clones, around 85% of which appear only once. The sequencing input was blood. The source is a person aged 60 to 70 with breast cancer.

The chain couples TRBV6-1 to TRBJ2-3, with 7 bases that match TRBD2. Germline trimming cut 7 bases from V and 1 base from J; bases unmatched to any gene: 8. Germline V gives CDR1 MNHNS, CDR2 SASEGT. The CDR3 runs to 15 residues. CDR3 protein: CASTLGEGGTDTQYF. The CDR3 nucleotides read TGTGCCAGCACCCTGGGGGAGGGTGGCACAGATACGCAGTATTTT.

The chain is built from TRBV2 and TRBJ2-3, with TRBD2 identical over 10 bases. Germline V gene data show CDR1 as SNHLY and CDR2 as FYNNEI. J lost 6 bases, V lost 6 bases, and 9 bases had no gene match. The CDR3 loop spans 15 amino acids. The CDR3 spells CASSDVSGGADTQYF. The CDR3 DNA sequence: TGTGCCAGCAGCGACGTGAGCGGGGGGGCGGATACGCAGTATTTT.

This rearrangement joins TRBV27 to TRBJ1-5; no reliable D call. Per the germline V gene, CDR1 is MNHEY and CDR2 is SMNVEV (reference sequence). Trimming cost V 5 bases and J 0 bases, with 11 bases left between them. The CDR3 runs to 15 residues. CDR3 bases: TGTGCCAGCAGTCCGTTAGGGTTTAGCAATCAGCCCCAGCATTTT. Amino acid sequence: CASSPLGFSNQPQHF.

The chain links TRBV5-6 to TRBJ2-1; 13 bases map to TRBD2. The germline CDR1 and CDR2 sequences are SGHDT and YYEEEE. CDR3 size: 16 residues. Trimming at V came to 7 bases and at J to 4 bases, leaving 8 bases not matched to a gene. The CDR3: CASRDGTSGMYNEQFF. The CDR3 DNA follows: TGTGCCAGCCGGGACGGGACTAGCGGGATGTACAATGAGCAGTTCTTC.

The CDR3, as DNA: TGTGCCAGCAGGCCCGGGGGTTATAGCAATCAGCCCCAGCATTTT. Amino acid sequence: CASRPGGYSNQPQHF. The chain is built from TRBV28 and TRBJ1-5, with D maybe TRBD1 (5 bases). Trimming removed 6 bases from V and 0 bases from J, with 12 bases in between. Per germline, CDR1 MDHEN and CDR2 SYDVKM. The CDR3 consists of 15 residues.

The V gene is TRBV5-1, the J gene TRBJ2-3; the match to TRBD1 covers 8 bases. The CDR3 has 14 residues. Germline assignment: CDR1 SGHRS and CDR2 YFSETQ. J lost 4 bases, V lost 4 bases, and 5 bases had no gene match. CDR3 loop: CASSIGQGADTQYF. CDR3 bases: TGCGCCAGCAGCATCGGACAGGGAGCAGATACGCAGTATTTT.

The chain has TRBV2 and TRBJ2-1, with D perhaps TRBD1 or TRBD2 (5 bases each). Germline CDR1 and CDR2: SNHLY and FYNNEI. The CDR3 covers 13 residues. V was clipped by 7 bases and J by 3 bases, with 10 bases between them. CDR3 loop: CASMTGLYNEQFF. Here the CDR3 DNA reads TGTGCCAGCATGACGGGGCTCTACAATGAGCAGTTCTTC.

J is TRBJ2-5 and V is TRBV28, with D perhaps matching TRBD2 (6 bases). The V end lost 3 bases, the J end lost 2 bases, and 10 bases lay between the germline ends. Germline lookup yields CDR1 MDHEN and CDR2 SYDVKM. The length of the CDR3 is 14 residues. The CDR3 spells CASSLGGIQETQYF. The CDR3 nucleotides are TGTGCCAGCAGTTTGGGAGGAATTCAAGAGACCCAGTACTTC.

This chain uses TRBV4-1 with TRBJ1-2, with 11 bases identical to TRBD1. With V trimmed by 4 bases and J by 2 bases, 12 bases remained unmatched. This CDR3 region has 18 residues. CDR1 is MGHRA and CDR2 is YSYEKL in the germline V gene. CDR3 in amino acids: CASSRGWGQGGGNYGYTF. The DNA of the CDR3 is TGCGCCAGCAGCCGGGGATGGGGACAGGGGGGAGGAAACTATGGCTACACCTTC.

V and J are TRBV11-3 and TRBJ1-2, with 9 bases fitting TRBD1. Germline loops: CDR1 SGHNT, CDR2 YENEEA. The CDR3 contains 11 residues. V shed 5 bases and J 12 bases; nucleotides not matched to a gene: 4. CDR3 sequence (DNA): TGTGCCAGCAGCCCACGGGACAGGGACACCTTC. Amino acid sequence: CASSPRDRDTF. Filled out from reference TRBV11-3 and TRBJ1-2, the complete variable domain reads EAGVVQSPRYKIIEKKQPVAFWCNPISGHNTLYWYLQNLGQGPELLIRYENEEAVDDSQLPKDRFSAERLKGVDSTLKIQPAELGDSAVYLCASSPRDRDTFGSGTRLTVV.

For the CDR3, the DNA is TGTGCCAGCAGCTTGGTTGGCCCCACAGATACGCAGTATTTT. This translates into CASSLVGPTDTQYF. The J gene is TRBJ2-3, the V gene TRBV5-4, with D hard to call. CDR3 size: 14 residues. V was cut by 0 bases and J by 2 bases, with 7 bases left in between. The germline V gene encodes CDR1 SGHNT and CDR2 YYREEE (reference sequence).

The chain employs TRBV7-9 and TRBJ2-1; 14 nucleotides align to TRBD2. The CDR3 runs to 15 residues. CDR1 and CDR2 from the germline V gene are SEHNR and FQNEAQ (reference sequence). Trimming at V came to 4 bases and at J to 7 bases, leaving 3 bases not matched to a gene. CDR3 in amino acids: CASSWRLAGGNEQFF. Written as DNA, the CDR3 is TGTGCCAGCAGCTGGAGACTAGCGGGGGGGAATGAGCAGTTCTTC.

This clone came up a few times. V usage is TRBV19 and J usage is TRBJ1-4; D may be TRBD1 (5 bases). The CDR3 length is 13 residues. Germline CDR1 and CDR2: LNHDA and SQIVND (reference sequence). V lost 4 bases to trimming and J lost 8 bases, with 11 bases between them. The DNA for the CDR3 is TGTGCCAGTAGTACGCAGGGAGTGGAAAAACTGTTTTTT. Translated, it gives CASSTQGVEKLFF.

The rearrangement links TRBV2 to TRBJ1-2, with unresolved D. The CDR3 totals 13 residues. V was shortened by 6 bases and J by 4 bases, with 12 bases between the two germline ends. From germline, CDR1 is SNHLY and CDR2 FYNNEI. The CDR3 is CASSQLISYGYTF. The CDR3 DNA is TGTGCCAGCAGCCAACTGATTAGCTATGGCTACACCTTC.

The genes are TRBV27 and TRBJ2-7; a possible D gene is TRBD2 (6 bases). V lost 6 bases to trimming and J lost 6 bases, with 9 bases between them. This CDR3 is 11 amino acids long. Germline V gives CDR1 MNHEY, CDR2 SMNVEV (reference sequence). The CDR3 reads CASRERVEQYF. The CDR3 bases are TGTGCCAGCAGGGAGCGGGTCGAGCAGTACTTC.

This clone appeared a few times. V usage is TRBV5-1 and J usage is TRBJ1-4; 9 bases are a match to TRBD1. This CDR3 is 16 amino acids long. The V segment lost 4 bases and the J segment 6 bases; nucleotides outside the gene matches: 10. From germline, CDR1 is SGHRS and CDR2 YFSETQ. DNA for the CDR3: TGCGCCAGCAGCCCCCGACAGGGGGGTTTAGATGAAAAACTGTTTTTT. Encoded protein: CASSPRQGGLDEKLFF.

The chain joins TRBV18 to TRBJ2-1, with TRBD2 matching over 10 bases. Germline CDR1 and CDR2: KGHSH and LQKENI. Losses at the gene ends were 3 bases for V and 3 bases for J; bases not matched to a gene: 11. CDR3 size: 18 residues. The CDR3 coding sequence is TGTGCCAGCTCACCCATAGCGGGAGGCCCCGCTGTCTACAATGAGCAGTTCTTC. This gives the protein CASSPIAGGPAVYNEQFF.

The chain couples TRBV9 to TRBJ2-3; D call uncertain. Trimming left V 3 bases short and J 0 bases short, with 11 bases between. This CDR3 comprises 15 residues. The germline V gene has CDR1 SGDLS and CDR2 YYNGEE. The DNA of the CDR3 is TGTGCCAGCAGCGAAAGAGTAGGTAGCACAGATACGCAGTATTTT. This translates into CASSERVGSTDTQYF. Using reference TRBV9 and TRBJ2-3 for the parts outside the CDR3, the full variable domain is DSGVTQTPKHLITATGQRVTLRCSPRSGDLSVYWYQQSLDQGLQFLIQYYNGEERAKGNILERFSAQQFPDLHSELNLSSLELGDSALYFCASSERVGSTDTQYFGPGTRLTVL.

CDR3 amino acids: CASTPSVGAGGEQFF. The CDR3 nucleotides read TGTGCCAGCACCCCTAGCGTAGGAGCTGGGGGTGAGCAGTTCTTC. This chain joins TRBV6-5 and TRBJ2-1, with a tentative D call TRBD2 (6 bases). With 7 bases removed from V and 9 bases from J, the gap between germline ends came to 22 bases. Germline values: CDR1 MNHEY, CDR2 SVGAGI. This CDR3 has 15 residues.

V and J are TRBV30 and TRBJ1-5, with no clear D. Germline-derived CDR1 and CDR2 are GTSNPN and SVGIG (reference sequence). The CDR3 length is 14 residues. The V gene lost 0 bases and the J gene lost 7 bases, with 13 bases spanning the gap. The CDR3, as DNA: TGTGCCTGGAGTGTTAAGTTAACGGGACAGCCCCAGCATTTT. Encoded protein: CAWSVKLTGQPQHF.

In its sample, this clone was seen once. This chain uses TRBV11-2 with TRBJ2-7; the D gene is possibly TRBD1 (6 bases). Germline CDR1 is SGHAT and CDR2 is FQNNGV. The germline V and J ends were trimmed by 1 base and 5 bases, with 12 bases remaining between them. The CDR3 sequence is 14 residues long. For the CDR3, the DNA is TGTGCCAGCAGCTTAGTAGGACAGTTCAACGAGCAGTACTTC. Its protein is CASSLVGQFNEQYF.

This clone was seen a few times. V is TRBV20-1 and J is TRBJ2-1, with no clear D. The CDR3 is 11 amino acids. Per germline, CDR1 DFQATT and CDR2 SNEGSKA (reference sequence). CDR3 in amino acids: CSCTLGNEQFF. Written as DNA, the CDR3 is TGCAGCTGCACTCTAGGAAATGAGCAGTTCTTC.

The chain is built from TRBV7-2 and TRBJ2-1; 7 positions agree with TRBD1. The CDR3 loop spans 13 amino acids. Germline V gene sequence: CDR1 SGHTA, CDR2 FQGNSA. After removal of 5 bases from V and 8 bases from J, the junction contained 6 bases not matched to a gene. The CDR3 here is CASSEQGLDEQFF. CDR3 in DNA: TGTGCCAGCAGCGAACAGGGGTTGGATGAGCAGTTCTTC.

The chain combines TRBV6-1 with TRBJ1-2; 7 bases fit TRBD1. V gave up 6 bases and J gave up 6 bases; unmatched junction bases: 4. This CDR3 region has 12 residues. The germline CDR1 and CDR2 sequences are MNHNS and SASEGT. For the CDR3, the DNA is TGTGCCAGCAGGGGGGACAGCCATGGCTACACCTTC. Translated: CASRGDSHGYTF.